This is a list of T cell receptor beta chains from one sample in a study of blood T cell repertoires in COVID-19. Here immunoSEQ multiplex PCR was the method, and the copy in TCRdb shows in-frame clones only, minus some. The sample has 200,000 to 250,000 clones; approximately 86% are singletons. The sequenced sample was PBMCs or T cells enriched from blood (not recorded which). The receptor source for this set is a man between 18 and 29 years old with acute COVID-19. CDR3s include the opening cysteine and the closing phenylalanine or tryptophan. A D gene is named only where the DNA matches it firmly. The size of a clone is reported for some rows only, either as once, few or many, or as a class for expanded clones.

d_gene: -
abundance: -
v_gene: TRBV6-1
j_gene: TRBJ1-1
CDR3aa: CASSEEGTRAFF
CDR3nt: TGTGCCAGCAGTGAAGAAGGGACTCGAGCTTTCTTT

d_gene: TRBD2
abundance: once
v_gene: TRBV5-5
j_gene: TRBJ2-1
CDR3aa: CASSLHGTSGYNEQFF
CDR3nt: TGTGCCAGCAGCTTGCATGGGACTAGCGGCTACAATGAGCAGTTCTTC

d_gene: -
abundance: -
v_gene: TRBV2
j_gene: TRBJ2-1
CDR3aa: CASSVLRSEQFF
CDR3nt: TGTGCCAGCAGTGTTCTGCGGTCGGAGCAGTTCTTC

d_gene: -
abundance: -
v_gene: TRBV2
j_gene: TRBJ2-7
CDR3aa: CASSEALAHPYEQYF
CDR3nt: TGTGCCAGCAGTGAAGCGTTAGCGCACCCCTACGAGCAGTACTTC

d_gene: -
abundance: -
v_gene: TRBV24-1
j_gene: TRBJ2-1
CDR3aa: CATSDEGESSYNEQFF
CDR3nt: TGTGCCACCAGTGATGAGGGGGAGAGCTCCTACAATGAGCAGTTCTTC

d_gene: -
abundance: -
v_gene: TRBV27
j_gene: TRBJ1-2
CDR3aa: CASSFDGVYGYTF
CDR3nt: TGTGCCAGCAGTTTTGACGGAGTCTATGGCTACACCTTC

d_gene: -
abundance: -
v_gene: TRBV4-1
j_gene: TRBJ2-7
CDR3aa: CASSQDGTYEQYF
CDR3nt: TGCGCCAGCAGCCAAGACGGGACCTACGAGCAGTACTTC

d_gene: -
abundance: -
v_gene: TRBV4-1
j_gene: TRBJ1-2
CDR3aa: CASSQVAVREGQTRGGYTF
CDR3nt: TGCGCCAGCAGCCAAGTTGCAGTTCGGGAAGGACAGACCCGTGGAGGCTACACCTTC

d_gene: -
abundance: -
v_gene: TRBV11-2
j_gene: TRBJ1-1
CDR3aa: CASSLGRGSTEAFF
CDR3nt: TGTGCCAGCAGCTTGGGCCGGGGATCCACTGAAGCTTTCTTT

d_gene: -
abundance: -
v_gene: TRBV11-2
j_gene: TRBJ2-1
CDR3aa: CASSLVKGRGINEQFF
CDR3nt: TGTGCCAGCAGCTTAGTGAAAGGTAGAGGGATCAATGAGCAGTTCTTC

d_gene: -
abundance: -
v_gene: TRBV28
j_gene: TRBJ2-1
CDR3aa: CASSLYLGLSYNEQFF
CDR3nt: TGTGCCAGCAGTTTATACCTCGGACTATCCTACAATGAGCAGTTCTTC

d_gene: TRBD2
abundance: -
v_gene: TRBV7-9
j_gene: TRBJ2-3
CDR3aa: CASSLPSGRDSTDTQYF
CDR3nt: TGTGCCAGCAGCTTACCCAGCGGGAGAGATAGCACAGATACGCAGTATTTT

d_gene: -
abundance: once
v_gene: TRBV11-2
j_gene: TRBJ2-7
CDR3aa: CASSRRDLTYEQYF
CDR3nt: TGTGCCAGCAGCCGCCGGGACTTAACCTACGAGCAGTACTTC

d_gene: TRBD1
abundance: many
v_gene: TRBV7-2
j_gene: TRBJ1-1
CDR3aa: CASSLRTGGMNTEAFF
CDR3nt: TGTGCCAGCAGCTTGCGGACAGGGGGGATGAACACTGAAGCTTTCTTT

d_gene: -
abundance: -
v_gene: TRBV12-5
j_gene: TRBJ2-4
CDR3aa: CASGLDVSIIQYF
CDR3nt: TGTGCTAGTGGTTTGGATGTCAGTATTATTCAGTACTTC

d_gene: -
abundance: -
v_gene: TRBV7-2
j_gene: TRBJ2-1
CDR3aa: CASSSGPGGYNEQFF
CDR3nt: TGTGCCAGCAGCTCCGGGCCCGGAGGCTACAATGAGCAGTTCTTC

d_gene: -
abundance: -
v_gene: TRBV7-2
j_gene: TRBJ2-5
CDR3aa: CASSPEITETQYF
CDR3nt: TGTGCCAGCAGTCCAGAAATAACAGAGACCCAGTACTTC

d_gene: -
abundance: -
v_gene: TRBV28
j_gene: TRBJ2-2
CDR3aa: CASSFFVRGTGELFF
CDR3nt: TGTGCCAGCAGTTTTTTTGTAAGGGGAACCGGGGAGCTGTTTTTT

d_gene: -
abundance: once
v_gene: TRBV19
j_gene: TRBJ1-5
CDR3aa: CASKEAGADQPQHF
CDR3nt: TGTGCCAGTAAGGAGGCAGGGGCCGATCAGCCCCAGCATTTT

d_gene: TRBD2
abundance: few
v_gene: TRBV28
j_gene: TRBJ2-7
CDR3aa: CASSSAGGGNEQYF
CDR3nt: TGTGCCAGCAGTTCAGCGGGAGGAGGAAACGAGCAGTACTTC

d_gene: TRBD2
abundance: once
v_gene: TRBV14
j_gene: TRBJ2-3
CDR3aa: CASSPGLATDTQYF
CDR3nt: TGTGCCAGCAGTCCCGGACTAGCTACAGATACGCAGTATTTT

d_gene: -
abundance: -
v_gene: TRBV15
j_gene: TRBJ2-5
CDR3aa: CATSRRTVNQETQYF
CDR3nt: TGTGCCACCAGCAGAAGGACAGTGAACCAAGAGACCCAGTACTTC

d_gene: TRBD2
abundance: -
v_gene: TRBV7-9
j_gene: TRBJ2-7
CDR3aa: CASSPSPGLSTRSSYEQYF
CDR3nt: TGTGCCAGCAGCCCTAGCCCGGGACTATCGACGAGGAGCTCCTACGAGCAGTACTTC

d_gene: -
abundance: -
v_gene: TRBV5-1
j_gene: TRBJ2-1
CDR3aa: CASSTGRGATQYNEQFF
CDR3nt: TGCGCCAGCAGCACGGGCAGGGGGGCAACACAGTACAATGAGCAGTTCTTC

d_gene: -
abundance: -
v_gene: TRBV29-1
j_gene: TRBJ1-4
CDR3aa: CSAGTTGTTEKLFF
CDR3nt: TGCAGCGCCGGGACCACCGGGACAACTGAAAAACTGTTTTTT

d_gene: -
abundance: -
v_gene: TRBV5-1
j_gene: TRBJ1-2
CDR3aa: CASRLDGNLYGYTF
CDR3nt: TGCGCCAGCAGACTAGACGGAAACCTCTATGGCTACACCTTC

d_gene: TRBD1
abundance: few
v_gene: TRBV4-1
j_gene: TRBJ1-2
CDR3aa: CASSPSPGQGEFNYGYTF
CDR3nt: TGCGCCAGCAGCCCCTCCCCGGGACAGGGGGAATTTAACTATGGCTACACCTTC

d_gene: -
abundance: -
v_gene: TRBV7-2
j_gene: TRBJ2-7
CDR3aa: CASSFWTASGTYEQYF
CDR3nt: TGTGCCAGCAGCTTTTGGACAGCGTCAGGAACCTACGAGCAGTACTTC

d_gene: -
abundance: -
v_gene: TRBV9
j_gene: TRBJ1-2
CDR3aa: CASSVVSGGYGYTF
CDR3nt: TGTGCCAGCAGCGTAGTTTCCGGGGGGTATGGCTACACCTTC

d_gene: TRBD1
abundance: -
v_gene: TRBV12-3/TRBV12-4
j_gene: TRBJ1-2
CDR3aa: CASSLTTGEGYTF
CDR3nt: TGTGCCAGCAGTTTAACGACAGGGGAGGGCTACACCTTC

d_gene: -
abundance: -
v_gene: TRBV28
j_gene: TRBJ1-2
CDR3aa: CASSLRGGYTF
CDR3nt: TGTGCCAGCAGTTTAAGGGGGGGCTACACCTTC

d_gene: TRBD2
abundance: -
v_gene: TRBV10-2
j_gene: TRBJ2-7
CDR3aa: CASSVPSGYEQYF
CDR3nt: TGCGCCAGCAGTGTGCCTAGCGGTTACGAGCAGTACTTC

d_gene: TRBD2
abundance: once
v_gene: TRBV11-3
j_gene: TRBJ2-1
CDR3aa: CASSLSGSRNEQFF
CDR3nt: TGTGCCAGCAGCTTAAGCGGGAGTAGGAATGAGCAGTTCTTC

d_gene: TRBD2
abundance: -
v_gene: TRBV27
j_gene: TRBJ2-1
CDR3aa: CASSLGTSGFREQFF
CDR3nt: TGTGCCAGCAGTTTAGGGACTAGCGGGTTTCGAGAGCAGTTCTTC

d_gene: TRBD2
abundance: -
v_gene: TRBV5-1
j_gene: TRBJ2-3
CDR3aa: CASSLSTSDLRDTQYF
CDR3nt: TGCGCCAGCAGCTTGTCGACTAGCGACTTACGAGATACGCAGTATTTT

d_gene: -
abundance: -
v_gene: TRBV28
j_gene: TRBJ2-3
CDR3aa: CASSFTGRTDTQYF
CDR3nt: TGTGCCAGCAGTTTCACGGGAAGGACAGATACGCAGTATTTT

d_gene: -
abundance: -
v_gene: TRBV24-1
j_gene: TRBJ2-2
CDR3aa: CATSGLTGELFF
CDR3nt: TGTGCCACCAGTGGCCTAACCGGGGAGCTGTTTTTT

d_gene: TRBD2
abundance: -
v_gene: TRBV5-1
j_gene: TRBJ2-1
CDR3aa: CASSKTSGSYNEQFF
CDR3nt: TGCGCCAGCAGCAAGACTAGCGGGTCCTACAATGAGCAGTTCTTC

d_gene: -
abundance: -
v_gene: TRBV6-5
j_gene: TRBJ1-5
CDR3aa: CASSIQGLGNQPQHF
CDR3nt: TGTGCCAGCAGTATACAGGGTTTGGGCAATCAGCCCCAGCATTTT

d_gene: -
abundance: -
v_gene: TRBV11-1
j_gene: TRBJ2-5
CDR3aa: CASSLASGTKETQYF
CDR3nt: TGTGCCAGCAGCTTGGCCAGCGGTACTAAAGAGACCCAGTACTTC

d_gene: TRBD1
abundance: -
v_gene: TRBV7-2
j_gene: TRBJ2-3
CDR3aa: CASSSRQGGTDTQYF
CDR3nt: TGTGCCAGCAGCTCCCGACAGGGTGGCACAGATACGCAGTATTTT

d_gene: TRBD2
abundance: -
v_gene: TRBV2
j_gene: TRBJ2-3
CDR3aa: CASSILAGGTDTQYF
CDR3nt: TGTGCCAGCAGTATTCTAGCGGGAGGCACAGATACGCAGTATTTT

d_gene: TRBD1
abundance: -
v_gene: TRBV27
j_gene: TRBJ1-5
CDR3aa: CASAGQGRNNQPQHF
CDR3nt: TGTGCCAGCGCGGGACAGGGACGAAACAATCAGCCCCAGCATTTT

d_gene: TRBD1
abundance: -
v_gene: TRBV11-2
j_gene: TRBJ2-1
CDR3aa: CASSNRGSSYNEQFF
CDR3nt: TGTGCCAGCAGCAACAGGGGGAGCTCCTACAATGAGCAGTTCTTC

d_gene: TRBD1
abundance: -
v_gene: TRBV29-1
j_gene: TRBJ1-1
CDR3aa: CSIGQGGSEAFF
CDR3nt: TGCAGCATAGGACAGGGAGGGTCTGAAGCTTTCTTT

d_gene: TRBD1
abundance: -
v_gene: TRBV5-3
j_gene: TRBJ1-1
CDR3aa: CARSLPGGTEAFF
CDR3nt: TGTGCCAGAAGCTTACCAGGGGGCACTGAAGCTTTCTTT

d_gene: -
abundance: -
v_gene: TRBV7-8
j_gene: TRBJ2-3
CDR3aa: CASSPSGTHTDTQYF
CDR3nt: TGTGCCAGCAGCCCGAGCGGAACCCACACAGATACGCAGTATTTT

d_gene: -
abundance: -
v_gene: TRBV10-3
j_gene: TRBJ2-5
CDR3aa: CAISVSQESETQYF
CDR3nt: TGTGCCATCAGTGTATCACAGGAGTCCGAGACCCAGTACTTC

d_gene: -
abundance: -
v_gene: TRBV2
j_gene: TRBJ1-3
CDR3aa: CASSVGDWNTIYF
CDR3nt: TGTGCCAGCAGTGTAGGGGATTGGAACACCATATATTTT

d_gene: -
abundance: -
v_gene: TRBV7-5
j_gene: TRBJ2-5
CDR3aa: CARSLENRETQYF
CDR3nt: TGTGCCAGAAGCTTAGAGAATAGAGAGACCCAGTACTTC

d_gene: TRBD2
abundance: -
v_gene: TRBV5-1
j_gene: TRBJ2-3
CDR3aa: CASSRGLAGGTDTQYF
CDR3nt: TGCGCCAGCAGCCGCGGCCTAGCGGGGGGCACAGATACGCAGTATTTT

d_gene: -
abundance: -
v_gene: TRBV4-1
j_gene: TRBJ1-5
CDR3aa: CASSQVGQNQPQHF
CDR3nt: TGCGCCAGCAGCCAAGTAGGACAAAATCAGCCCCAGCATTTT